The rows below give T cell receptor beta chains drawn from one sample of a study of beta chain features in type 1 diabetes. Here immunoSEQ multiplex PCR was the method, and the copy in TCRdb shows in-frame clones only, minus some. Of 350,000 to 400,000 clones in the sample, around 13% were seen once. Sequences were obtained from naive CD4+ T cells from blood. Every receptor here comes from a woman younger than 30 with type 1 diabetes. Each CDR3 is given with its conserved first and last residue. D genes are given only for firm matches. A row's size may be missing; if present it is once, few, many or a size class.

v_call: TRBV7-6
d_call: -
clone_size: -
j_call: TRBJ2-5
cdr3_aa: CASSLGGGPETQYF
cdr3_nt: TGTGCCAGCAGCTTAGGTGGAGGGCCAGAGACCCAGTACTTC

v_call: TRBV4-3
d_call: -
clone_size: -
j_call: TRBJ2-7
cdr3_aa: CASSQTSGYEQYF
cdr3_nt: TGCGCCAGCAGCCAGACATCAGGCTACGAGCAGTACTTC

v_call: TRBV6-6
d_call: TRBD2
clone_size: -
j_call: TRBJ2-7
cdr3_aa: CASSSGRANEQYF
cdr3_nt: TGTGCCAGCAGTAGCGGGAGGGCCAACGAGCAGTACTTC

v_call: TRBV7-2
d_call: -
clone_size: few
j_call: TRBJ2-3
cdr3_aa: CASSLPFGLGPDTQYF
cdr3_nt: TGTGCCAGCAGCCTACCCTTTGGGTTGGGGCCAGATACGCAGTATTTT

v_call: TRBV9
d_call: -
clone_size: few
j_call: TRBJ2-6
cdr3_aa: CASSVALQSGANVLTF
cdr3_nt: TGTGCCAGCAGCGTAGCGCTACAGTCTGGGGCCAACGTCCTGACTTTC

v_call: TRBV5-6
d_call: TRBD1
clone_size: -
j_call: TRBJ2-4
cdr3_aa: CASSNQGARDIQYF
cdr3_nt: TGTGCCAGCAGCAATCAGGGGGCGCGGGACATTCAGTACTTC

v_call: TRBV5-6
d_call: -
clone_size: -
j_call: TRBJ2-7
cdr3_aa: CASSRNYYEQYF
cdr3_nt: TGTGCCAGCAGCCGTAACTACTACGAGCAGTACTTC

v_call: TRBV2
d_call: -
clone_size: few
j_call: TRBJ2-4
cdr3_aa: CASSERQVAKNIQYF
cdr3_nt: TGTGCCAGCAGTGAAAGGCAGGTAGCCAAAAACATTCAGTACTTC

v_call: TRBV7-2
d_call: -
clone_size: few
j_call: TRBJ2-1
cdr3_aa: CASGPGHSYNEQFF
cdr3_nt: TGTGCCAGCGGTCCGGGACACTCCTACAATGAGCAGTTCTTC

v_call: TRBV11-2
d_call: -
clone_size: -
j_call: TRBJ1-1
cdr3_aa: CASSSQGVGTEAFF
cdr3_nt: TGTGCCAGCAGCTCACAGGGTGTTGGAACTGAAGCTTTCTTT

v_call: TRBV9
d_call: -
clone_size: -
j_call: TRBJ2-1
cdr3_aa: CASSPGQGNNEQFF
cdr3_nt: TGTGCCAGCAGCCCCGGACAAGGGAACAATGAGCAGTTCTTC

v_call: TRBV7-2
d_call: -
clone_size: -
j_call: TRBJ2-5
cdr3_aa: CASSNQGGWETQYF
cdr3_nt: TGTGCCAGCAGCAACCAGGGAGGTTGGGAGACCCAGTACTTC

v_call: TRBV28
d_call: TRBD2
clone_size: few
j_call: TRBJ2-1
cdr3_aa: CASSLASGVNEQFF
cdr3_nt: TGTGCCAGCAGTTTAGCTAGCGGGGTCAATGAGCAGTTCTTC